The source of this T cell receptor (beta chain) is a study of vaccination and CD4 T cells after COVID-19. About the study: In culture, cells were exposed to overlapping spike peptides from SARS-CoV-2, HCoV-NL63, HCoV-OC43 and HCoV-229E. Study-level points and caveats: In convalescent patients, 304 of 307 vaccine-specific clones were spike mono-reactive.

Treatment here: approximately nine-day PBMC culture with coronavirus spike peptide pools or control peptides (ViraFEST assay). ViraFEST used peptide pools to expand antigen-specific T cells before TCR sequencing. Worth noting for this clonotype: The antigen is undetermined.

Germline assignment: CDR1 MNHNS and CDR2 SASEGT. This CDR3 contains 16 residues. The V end lost 8 bases, the J end lost 0 bases, and 17 bases lay between the germline ends. Once obtained from cultured CD4+ T cells, the DNA was sequenced using the Oncomine TCR Beta short-read assay. Investigators obtained genomic DNA by extraction from cultured CD4+ T cells. TCRdb independently ran MiXCR on the PCR reads; one entry per CDR3 protein. The table shows about 9,100 distinct CDR3 sequences, with about three fifths occurring only once. The V gene is TRBV6-1, the J gene TRBJ2-4; D is perhaps TRBD1 (7 bases). The sequencing sample was made of CD4+ T cells from blood, cultured in vitro. This TCR came from a human donor who had recovered from COVID-19. CDR3 region: CASLQGGNLAKNIQYF. In DNA form, the CDR3 reads TGTGCCAGCCTGCAGGGGGGTAATTTAGCCAAAAACATTCAGTACTTC.